This T cell receptor beta chain derives from a study of blood T cells in healthy people across ages. A J-beta primer mix and a sample-barcoded 5' primer were used in a second PCR of about 7 to 12 cycles. TCRdb recomputed calls from the 5' RACE reads with MiXCR, one row per CDR3 protein. The repertoire holds fewer than 1,200,000 distinct CDR3 sequences, with approximately 25% as singletons. Germline V gene lookup returns CDR1 SGDLS and CDR2 YYNGEE. CDR3 length: 16 residues. Trimming at V came to 4 bases and at J to 1 base, leaving 9 bases not matched to a gene. This sample also belongs to another study, concerning T cells of mothers and their children.

The receptor was isolated from a girl aged 2 to 10 in good health. The rearrangement joins TRBV9 to TRBJ2-3, with TRBD1 identical over 7 bases. Material for sequencing was blood. CDR3 protein: CASSYTGTAGTDTQYF. DNA for the CDR3: TGTGCCAGCAGCTACACCGGGACAGCGGGCACAGATACGCAGTATTTT.